The clone carrying this T cell receptor (beta chain) was found many times. Its antigen is unknown. The data originate from a study of neurological immune-mediated disorders. Points from the study as a whole: The repertoires of 18 of 34 multiple sclerosis patients were placed by phylogenetic grouping in a single related-CDR3 cluster, which may be a signature. HTLV-1-associated myelopathy had the most TCR clonal expansion, whereas multiple sclerosis had the least (lower than in healthy controls).

With 10-nucleotide random UMIs included, cDNA was synthesized by 5'RACE. TCRdb re-analysed the 5' RACE reads in MiXCR, keeping a single row per CDR3 protein. The sample holds more than 50,000 distinct CDR3 sequences, 4% to 6% seen once. The sample taken for sequencing was PBMCs. The TCR comes from a woman aged 25 to 39 with multiple sclerosis.

CDR3 amino acids: CSVDFASVRKTQYF. CDR3 DNA sequence: TGCAGCGTTGACTTCGCTAGCGTTCGGAAGACCCAGTACTTC. V usage is TRBV29-1 and J usage is TRBJ2-5; tentative D call: TRBD2 (6 bases). The CDR3 contains 14 residues. The ends were cut back, 3 bases at V and 6 bases at J, with 17 bases in the middle. Germline CDR1 and CDR2: SQVTM and ANQGSEA.